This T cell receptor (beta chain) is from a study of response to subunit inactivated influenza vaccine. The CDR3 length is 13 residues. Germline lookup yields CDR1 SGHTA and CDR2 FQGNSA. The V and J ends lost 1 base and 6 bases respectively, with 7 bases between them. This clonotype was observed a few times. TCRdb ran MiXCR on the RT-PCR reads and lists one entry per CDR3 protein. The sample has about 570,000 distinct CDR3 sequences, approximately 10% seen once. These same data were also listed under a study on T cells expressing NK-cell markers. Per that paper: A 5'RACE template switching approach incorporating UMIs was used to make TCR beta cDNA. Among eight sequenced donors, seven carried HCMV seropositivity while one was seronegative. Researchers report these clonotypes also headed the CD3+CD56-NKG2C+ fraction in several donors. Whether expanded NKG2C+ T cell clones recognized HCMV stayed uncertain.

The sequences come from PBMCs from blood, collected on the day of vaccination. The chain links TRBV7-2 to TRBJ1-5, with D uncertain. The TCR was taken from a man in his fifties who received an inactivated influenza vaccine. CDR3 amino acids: CASSLEVFQPQHF. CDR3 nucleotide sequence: TGTGCCAGCAGCTTAGAGGTGTTTCAGCCCCAGCATTTT.